Shown below are 7 T cell receptor beta chains from a single sample sequenced in a study of T-cell reconstitution after alpha-beta-depleted transplantation in children (dated by TCRdb to about 2016). Library preparation used PCR. Sequencer: Illumina HiSeq 2500. TCR libraries were prepared with molecular barcoding, using unique molecular identifiers to normalize TCRbeta repertoire quantification. TCRdb reprocessed the public reads (quality trimming at Q25 with fastp, clone calling with MiXCR) and kept in-frame beta chains. For every CDR3 protein sequence, its rows merge into one entry that carries the most common genes and DNA. This sample is represented by around 210,000 distinct CDR3 sequences; approximately 6.9% of them were singletons. The ten largest clones add up to just over 5.5% of the sample. The meaning of the sample's treatment or condition label: allogeneic hematopoietic cell transplantation with graft depleted of TCRalphabeta T cells and CD19 B cells.

The sequencing here drew on PBMCs, taken before TCRalphabeta/CD19-depleted stem cell transplant. These receptors all come from a boy aged 2 to 10 with acute lymphoblastic leukemia, due to receive a stem cell transplant.

The chain's CDR3 is CASSLDSFTTNEKLFF. DNA for the CDR3: TGTGCCAGCAGCTTAGATAGTTTTACAACTAATGAAAAACTGTTTTTT. The V call is TRBV11-2, the J call TRBJ1-4; D call uncertain. Germline values: CDR1 SGHAT, CDR2 FQNNGV. V dropped 0 bases and J dropped 0 bases, with 8 bases sitting between them. The CDR3 extends over 16 amino acids.

In this sample, this clonotype turned up many times. The rearrangement joins TRBV4-3 to TRBJ2-3, with TRBD2 matching 7 bases. Germline assignment: CDR1 LGHNA and CDR2 YSLEER. CDR3 length: 14 amino acids. With 1 base clipped from V and 5 bases from J, the junction kept 3 bases outside the gene matches. The CDR3 sequence is CASSQGRELDTQYF. CDR3 in DNA: TGCGCCAGCAGCCAAGGGCGGGAGTTAGATACGCAGTATTTT.

The CDR3 here is CSAPRWGQSYEQYF. As DNA, the CDR3 is TGCAGTGCCCCCCGTTGGGGCCAGTCCTACGAGCAGTACTTC. The genes are TRBV20-1 and TRBJ2-7, with D possibly matching TRBD1 (5 bases). The CDR3 contains 14 residues. The V gene's germline CDR1 is DFQATT and CDR2 SNEGSKA (reference sequence). The ends were cut back, 6 bases at V and 1 base at J, with 16 bases in the middle.

The J gene is TRBJ2-5, the V gene TRBV4-2, with D perhaps assigned TRBD1 or TRBD2 (5 bases each). Germline-derived CDR1 and CDR2 are LGHNA and YNFKEQ. The CDR3 runs 12 residues. Trimming pared 4 bases from V and 5 bases from J, leaving 8 bases between. CDR3 DNA sequence: TGTGCCAGCAGCCGGGACCGGGAGACCCAGTACTTC. Translated, it gives CASSRDRETQYF.

This chain joins TRBV2 and TRBJ2-3; possibly TRBD1 for D (6 bases). V lost 6 bases to trimming and J lost 0 bases, with 19 bases between them. The germline CDR1 and CDR2 sequences are SNHLY and FYNNEI. The CDR3 length is 17 residues. The CDR3 bases are TGTGCCAGCAGGCGGACAGCCTTCCTCTCTAGCACAGATACGCAGTATTTT. Amino acid sequence: CASRRTAFLSSTDTQYF. Full variable domain (missing parts from reference TRBV2 and TRBJ2-3): EPEVTQTPSHQVTQMGQEVILRCVPISNHLYFYWYRQILGQKVEFLVSFYNNEISEKSEIFDDQFSVERPDGSNFTLKIRSTKLEDSAMYFCASRRTAFLSSTDTQYFGPGTRLTVL.

Ten or more counts support this clonotype. The CDR3 protein is CASSFLAGGSYEQYF. CDR3 coding DNA: TGCGCCAGCAGCTTTCTAGCGGGGGGCTCCTACGAGCAGTACTTC. V gene TRBV5-1 combines with J gene TRBJ2-7; 11 bases match TRBD2. Germline V lookup: CDR1 SGHRS, CDR2 YFSETQ. The CDR3 runs 15 residues. V trimming: 2 bases; J trimming: 0 bases; junction bases outside the gene matches: 1.

This clonotype was counted only a few times. The gene calls are TRBV7-2 and TRBJ2-6; 7 bases are a match to TRBD1. After removal of 7 bases from V and 0 bases from J, the junction contained 6 bases not matched to a gene. This CDR3 is built from 16 residues. Germline lookup yields CDR1 SGHTA and CDR2 FQGNSA. The CDR3 DNA sequence: TGTGCCAGCAAGAGGGGGCAGGACTCTGGGGCCAACGTCCTGACTTTC. Protein product: CASKRGQDSGANVLTF.